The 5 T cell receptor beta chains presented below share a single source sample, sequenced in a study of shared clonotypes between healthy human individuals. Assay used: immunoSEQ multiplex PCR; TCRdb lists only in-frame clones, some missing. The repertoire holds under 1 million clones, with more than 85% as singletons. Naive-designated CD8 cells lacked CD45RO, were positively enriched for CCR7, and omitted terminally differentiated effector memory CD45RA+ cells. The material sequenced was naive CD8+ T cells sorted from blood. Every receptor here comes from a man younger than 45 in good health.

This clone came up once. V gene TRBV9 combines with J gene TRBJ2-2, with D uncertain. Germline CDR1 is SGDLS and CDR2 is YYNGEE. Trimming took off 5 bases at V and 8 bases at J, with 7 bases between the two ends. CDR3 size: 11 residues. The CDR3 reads CASRSSGELFF. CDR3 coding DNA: TGTGCCAGCAGGTCCAGTGGGGAGCTGTTTTTT. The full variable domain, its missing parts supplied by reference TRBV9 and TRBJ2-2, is DSGVTQTPKHLITATGQRVTLRCSPRSGDLSVYWYQQSLDQGLQFLIQYYNGEERAKGNILERFSAQQFPDLHSELNLSSLELGDSALYFCASRSSGELFFGEGSRLTVL.

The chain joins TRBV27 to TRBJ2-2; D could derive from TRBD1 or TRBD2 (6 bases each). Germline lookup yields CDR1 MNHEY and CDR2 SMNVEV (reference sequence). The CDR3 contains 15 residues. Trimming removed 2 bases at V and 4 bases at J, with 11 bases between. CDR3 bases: TGTGCCAGCAGTTTAGACGGGGGCGGCACCGGGGAGCTGTTTTTT. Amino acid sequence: CASSLDGGGTGELFF.

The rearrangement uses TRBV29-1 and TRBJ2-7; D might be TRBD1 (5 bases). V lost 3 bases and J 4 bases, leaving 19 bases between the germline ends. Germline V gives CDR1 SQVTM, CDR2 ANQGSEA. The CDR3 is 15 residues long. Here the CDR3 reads CSVEIPLQGEYEQYF. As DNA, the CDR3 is TGCAGCGTTGAGATCCCGTTACAAGGGGAATACGAGCAGTACTTC.

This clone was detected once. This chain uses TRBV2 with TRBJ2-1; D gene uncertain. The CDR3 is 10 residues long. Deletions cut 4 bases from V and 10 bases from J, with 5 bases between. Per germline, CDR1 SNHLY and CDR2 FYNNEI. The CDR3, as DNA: TGTGCCAGCAGTGTCGGGGAGCAGTTCTTC. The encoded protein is CASSVGEQFF.

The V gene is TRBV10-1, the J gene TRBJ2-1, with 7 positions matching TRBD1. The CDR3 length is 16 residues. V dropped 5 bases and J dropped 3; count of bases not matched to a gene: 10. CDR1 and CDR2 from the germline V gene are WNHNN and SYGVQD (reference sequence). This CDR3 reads CASSNRGTQYYNEQFF. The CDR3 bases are TGCGCCAGCAGTAACAGGGGAACCCAGTACTACAATGAGCAGTTCTTC.